This T cell receptor beta chain was captured by sequencing in a study of OX40 agonist ivuxolimab in advanced cancers. Overall study context: Dose-escalation patients were diagnosed with hepatocellular carcinoma, melanoma, renal cell cancer or head and neck cancer. Age averaged 60 years (range roughly 23 to 90), and roughly 80% were male.

Overall study findings and caveats: CD4+ T cells averaged fewer expanded clones than CD8+ T cells.

The length of the CDR3 is 14 residues. Germline assignment: CDR1 MNHEY and CDR2 SVGAGI. J gave up 0 bases and V 5 bases, and 1 base lay outside the gene matches. The table came from immunoSEQ multiplex PCR; TCRdb's copy has only in-frame clones and leaves some out. This table has over 25,000 clones, around 85% appearing once. On this clone itself: Its antigen is as yet unknown.

The sequence came from an adult with an advanced solid tumor such as melanoma, head and neck, liver or kidney cancer. The chain combines TRBV6-5 with TRBJ2-1; 7 nucleotides agree with TRBD1. The source was CD4+ or CD8+ T cells sorted from blood, collected in a trial of the OX40 agonist ivuxolimab. The CDR3 DNA reads TGTGCCAGCAGTGAGGGGGCCTCCTACAATGAGCAGTTCTTC. Residues: CASSEGASYNEQFF.